This is a list of T cell receptor beta chains from one sample in a study of OX40 agonist ivuxolimab in advanced cancers. Some clones are missing from TCRdb's copy, which holds only in-frame ones; the method was immunoSEQ multiplex PCR. This sample has around 79,000 clones, with more than 70% found just once. Sequences were derived from CD4+ or CD8+ T cells sorted from blood, sampled in a trial of the OX40 agonist ivuxolimab. Every receptor here comes from an adult with an advanced solid tumor such as melanoma, head and neck, liver or kidney cancer. Both conserved end residues are part of each CDR3.

length | J | V | CDR3
15 | TRBJ1-2 | TRBV15 | CATSRGTGRNYGYTF
14 | TRBJ1-4 | TRBV5-1 | CASSLYGLGEKLFF
12 | TRBJ2-5 | TRBV10-2 | CASSESDETQYF
13 | TRBJ2-7 | TRBV10-2 | CASSGKGKSEQYF
13 | TRBJ2-6 | TRBV5-5 | CASSLSGANVLTF
14 | TRBJ1-2 | TRBV19 | CASSIRAPGGGYTF
16 | TRBJ2-2 | TRBV7-3 | CASSPQQGQGFGELFF
13 | TRBJ1-5 | TRBV6-5 | CASTVDGNQPQHF
18 | TRBJ2-3 | TRBV9 | CASSVGGSGGTVTDTQYF
15 | TRBJ2-1 | TRBV6-5 | CASSRGLAGEVEQFF
15 | TRBJ1-1 | TRBV7-9 | CASSETLPSYTEAFF
11 | TRBJ2-7 | TRBV11-2 | CASTSSYEQYF
15 | TRBJ1-2 | TRBV5-8 | CASRKSGGALRGYTF
12 | TRBJ1-2 | TRBV30 | CAWTGGNYGYTF
14 | TRBJ1-2 | TRBV28 | CASSRTGGAYGYTF
18 | TRBJ2-7 | TRBV5-6 | CASSPMAGLAGARNEQYF
13 | TRBJ2-7 | TRBV5-1 | CASSFAGTYEQYF
17 | TRBJ1-3 | TRBV7-8 | CASSLEQLKLSGNTIYF
14 | TRBJ1-5 | TRBV5-1 | CASSLGGGAQPQHF
15 | TRBJ2-3 | TRBV5-1 | CATRTSGSGTDTQYF
13 | TRBJ1-5 | TRBV10-1 | CASSETGGQPQHF
13 | TRBJ1-2 | TRBV19 | CASSLLMNYGYTF
13 | TRBJ1-2 | TRBV5-6 | CASSANGIGGYTF
15 | TRBJ1-2 | TRBV25-1 | CASSEALGGGWGYTF
13 | TRBJ1-2 | TRBV30 | CAWSEGQVGGYTF
15 | TRBJ2-3 | TRBV5-1 | CASRTDSRAGDTQYF
15 | TRBJ2-1 | TRBV10-1 | CASSDPGTGMNEQFF
17 | TRBJ1-6 | TRBV5-5 | CASSPWGGQPDNSPLHF
15 | TRBJ2-5 | TRBV9 | CASSSWTTPQETQYF
14 | TRBJ2-7 | TRBV5-1 | CASTSGGASYEQYF
14 | TRBJ2-7 | TRBV11-2 | CASSFGDGAYEQYF
17 | TRBJ2-2 | TRBV27 | CASSPQGGNTNTGELFF
13 | TRBJ2-7 | TRBV4-1 | CASSLNRGHEQYF
13 | TRBJ2-1 | TRBV5-5 | CASSWVVYNEQFF
17 | . | TRBV7-9 | CASSLVKGSRVPYEQYF
12 | TRBJ1-1 | TRBV7-2 | CASSLVRAEAFF
13 | TRBJ1-5 | TRBV30 | CAWTGRGEQPQHF
15 | TRBJ1-2 | TRBV7-2 | CASSLGTQGAYGYTF
12 | TRBJ2-7 | TRBV7-9 | CASSLGQYEQYF
14 | TRBJ1-4 | TRBV28 | CAGRRGGRGEKLFF
15 | TRBJ2-7 | TRBV5-1 | CASSLGGATPYEQYF
15 | TRBJ1-4 | TRBV27 | CASSHNRDLDEKLFF
17 | TRBJ2-7 | TRBV4-1 | CASSQRGDGQGFNEQYF
15 | TRBJ2-3 | TRBV10-3 | CAIRNSGGPTDTQYF
16 | TRBJ2-3 | TRBV6-5 | CASSYSWSGDTDTQYF
15 | TRBJ2-5 | TRBV30 | CAFSDLDSGEETQYF
15 | TRBJ1-1 | TRBV14 | CASSQAGTKNTEAFF
14 | TRBJ2-3 | TRBV5-1 | CASSPSGATDTQYF
13 | TRBJ2-7 | TRBV6-5 | CASRRVGFYEQYF
14 | TRBJ1-1 | TRBV6-5 | CATQFDRVGTEAFF
16 | TRBJ1-1 | TRBV7-3 | CASSLATWVGRGEAFF
17 | TRBJ2-5 | TRBV5-4 | CASSLDPGLAGLKTQYF
16 | TRBJ2-7 | TRBV18 | CASSPPSGGRGNEQYF
15 | TRBJ2-1 | TRBV11-2 | CASSFPSGYNNEQFF
14 | TRBJ1-2 | TRBV9 | CASSVEAGGYGYTF
13 | TRBJ2-5 | TRBV6-5 | CASSWTGTETQYF